This TCR beta chain was obtained from a study of T cells in Graves' hyperthyroidism and ophthalmopathy (dated by TCRdb to the late 2010s). With regard to the full study: Peripheral blood was sampled at the time of initial diagnosis, prior to any treatment. To identify distinguishing TCR V-J signatures, a discovery cohort of about 100 patients was used, comprising some 45 with Graves' ophthalmopathy and 57 with stable Graves' hyperthyroidism. The 100 or so discovery patients were randomly divided into training and test sets at a 7:3 ratio. The paper reports TCR Vbeta CDR3 sequencing of roughly 140 peripheral blood samples: under 45 ophthalmopathy, fewer than 80 hyperthyroidism and around 17 progressor patients. After blood sampling, hyperthyroidism patients were treated with methimazole at a starting dose of 30 mg daily, and ophthalmopathy patients were treated with high-dose intravenous methylprednisolone. Thyroid tissue and blood T-cell repertoires from several Graves' hyperthyroidism patients were also compared in the study. Prospective prediction of ophthalmopathy was tested in an independent validation cohort consisting of fewer than 20 hyperthyroidism patients and around 17 patients who later progressed to ophthalmopathy.

With respect to this clonotype: No antigen is known for it. Per-base qualities were not stored, and no clone one base away is much larger.

General findings and caveats noted by the study authors: In validation, progression to ophthalmopathy was predicted by the model with nearly 71% sensitivity and around 76% specificity, a median of roughly 6.4 months before onset. No statistical method was used to fix the sample size in advance, and group allocation was not hidden from the investigators. Ophthalmopathy was separated from stable hyperthyroidism by a 13 V-J signature model, with roughly 88% sensitivity and about 81% specificity obtained in cross-validation and 80%/75% obtained in testing. Most expanded thyroid clonotypes (frequency above 0.001) were also detected in blood, a finding suggesting that blood repertoires may reflect thyroid immune responses.

The TCR beta CDR3 regions were amplified from the RNA transcripts. For the first round of RT-PCR on the TCR CDR3, the HTBI primer set was used together with the Qiagen OneStep RT-PCR kit. The libraries were constructed in a second round of multiplex PCR and then size-selected and purified. Libraries were sequenced paired-end with 100 bp reads on an Illumina HiSeq2000. Per the original workflow: SOAPnuke was used to process the raw data, with reads discarded if the reads contained adapters or uncalled bases, had a mean Phred below 15, or lacked an exact constant-primer or identifier match. High-quality paired reads were merged with COPE v1.2.5, and unique nucleotide sequences were defined as clonotypes. Clonotypes were aligned to IMGT TRBV, TRBD and TRBJ reference segments using MiTCR v1.1. The analysis included only V-J combinations with a frequency above 0.0001, which together covered more than 98% of the repertoires. The TCS score was defined as the ratio of F50 (clonal expansion) to E x V (chaos), calculated using BLOSUM62-based TCRdist between CDR3 peptides within each V-J. Welch's t-statistics and random forest reduced 500 to 650 V-J features to some 14, which were used in a naive Bayes classifier (R e1071). The public reads were quality trimmed at Q25 with fastp and then assembled into clones with MiXCR by TCRdb, keeping productive beta chains. Identical CDR3 proteins give one entry, which carries the most common genes and DNA. The V and J calls and clone size are TCRdb's, not the authors'. Recorded for this sample are 350,000 to 450,000 distinct CDR3 sequences; approximately 15% of them occurred a single time. The ten largest clones capture 11% of the sample.

From the cysteine through the phenylalanine, the CDR3 covers 13 amino acids. Only the CDR3 region is kept as DNA, spanning 39 bases read in frame from base 1. Via the germline V gene, CDR1 is MGHRA and CDR2 YSYEKL. Trimming removed 0 bases from V and 8 bases from J, leaving 10 bases between the germline ends. Stable Graves' hyperthyroidism was defined as no progression to ophthalmopathy during 18 months of follow-up. Hyperthyroidism patients were newly diagnosed, had a disease duration of under 2 months, and were aged 18 to 65 years. Exclusion was applied to patients with uncontrolled infections, other autoimmune diseases, pregnancy or lactation. Diagnoses were established on the basis of clinical symptoms, serum thyroxine and TRAb, thyroid ultrasound, and orbital computed tomography. PBMCs were isolated from 10 ml of fresh peripheral blood by Ficoll-Paque density gradient centrifugation. Trizol reagent was used to extract total RNA, and RNA quality was then checked on an Agilent 2100 Bioanalyzer.

The sequencing sample was made of blood. This receptor chain uses TRBV4-1 and TRBJ1-2; the D gene is perhaps TRBD1, on 5 matching bases. The source is a woman aged 60-75 years with Graves' hyperthyroidism. The nucleotide sequence reads TGCGCCAGCAGCCAAGACAGGGATAGCGGCTACACCTTC. This translates into CASSQDRDSGYTF.